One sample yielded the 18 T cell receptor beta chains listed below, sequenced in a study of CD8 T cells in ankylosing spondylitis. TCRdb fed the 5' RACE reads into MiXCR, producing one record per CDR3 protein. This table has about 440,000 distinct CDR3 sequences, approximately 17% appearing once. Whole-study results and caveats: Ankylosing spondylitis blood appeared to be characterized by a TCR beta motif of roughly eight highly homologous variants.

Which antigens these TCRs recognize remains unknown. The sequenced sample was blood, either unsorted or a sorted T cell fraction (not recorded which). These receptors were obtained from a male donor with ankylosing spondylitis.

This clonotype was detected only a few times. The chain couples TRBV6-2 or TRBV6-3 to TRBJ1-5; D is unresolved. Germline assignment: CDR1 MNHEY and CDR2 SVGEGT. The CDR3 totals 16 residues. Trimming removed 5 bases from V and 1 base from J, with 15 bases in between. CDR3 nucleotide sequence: TGTGCCAGCAGTATAATTCAGACCGGCAGCAATCAGCCCCAGCATTTT. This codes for CASSIIQTGSNQPQHF.

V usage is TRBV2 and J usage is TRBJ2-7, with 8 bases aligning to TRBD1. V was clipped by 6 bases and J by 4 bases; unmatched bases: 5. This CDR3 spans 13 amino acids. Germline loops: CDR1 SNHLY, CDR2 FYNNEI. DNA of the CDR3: TGTGCCAGCAGGCCGACAGGGGAATACGAGCAGTACTTC. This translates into CASRPTGEYEQYF.

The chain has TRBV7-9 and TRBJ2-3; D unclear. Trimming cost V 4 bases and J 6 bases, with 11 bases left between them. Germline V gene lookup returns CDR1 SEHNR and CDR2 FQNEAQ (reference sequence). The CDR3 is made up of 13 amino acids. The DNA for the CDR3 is TGTGCCAGCAGCTCCGATAATGTTGATACGCAGTATTTT. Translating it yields CASSSDNVDTQYF.

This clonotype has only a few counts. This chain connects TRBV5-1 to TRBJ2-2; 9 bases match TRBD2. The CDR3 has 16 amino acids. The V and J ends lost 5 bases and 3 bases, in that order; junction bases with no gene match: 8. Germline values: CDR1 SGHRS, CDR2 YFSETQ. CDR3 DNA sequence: TGCGCCAGCAGACAACCGGGACTAGCACACACCGGGGAGCTGTTTTTT. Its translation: CASRQPGLAHTGELFF.

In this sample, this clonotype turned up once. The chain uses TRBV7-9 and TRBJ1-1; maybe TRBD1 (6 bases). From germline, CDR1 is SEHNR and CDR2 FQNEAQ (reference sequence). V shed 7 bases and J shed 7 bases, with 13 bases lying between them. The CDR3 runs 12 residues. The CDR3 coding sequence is TGTGCCAGCATACAGGGAAGGGGTGAAGCTTTCTTT. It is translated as CASIQGRGEAFF. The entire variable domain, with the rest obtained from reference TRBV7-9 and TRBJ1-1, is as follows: DTGVSQNPRHKITKRGQNVTFRCDPISEHNRLYWYRQTLGQGPEFLTYFQNEAQLEKSRLLSDRFSAERPKGSFSTLEIQRTEQGDSAMYLCASIQGRGEAFFGQGTRLTVV.

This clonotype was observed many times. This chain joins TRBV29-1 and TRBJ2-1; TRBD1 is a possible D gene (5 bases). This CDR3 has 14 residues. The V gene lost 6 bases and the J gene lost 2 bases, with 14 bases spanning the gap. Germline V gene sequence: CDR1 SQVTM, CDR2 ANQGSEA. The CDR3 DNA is TGCAGCGTCGACAGACAGCAACCCTACAATGAGCAGTTCTTC. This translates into CSVDRQQPYNEQFF.

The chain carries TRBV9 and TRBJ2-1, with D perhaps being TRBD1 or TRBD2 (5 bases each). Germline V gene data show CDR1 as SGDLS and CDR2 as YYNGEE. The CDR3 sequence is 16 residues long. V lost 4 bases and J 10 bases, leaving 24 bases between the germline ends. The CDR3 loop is CASSFPQGRGPGEQFF. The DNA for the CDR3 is TGTGCCAGCAGCTTCCCCCAGGGAAGGGGACCGGGCGAGCAGTTCTTC.

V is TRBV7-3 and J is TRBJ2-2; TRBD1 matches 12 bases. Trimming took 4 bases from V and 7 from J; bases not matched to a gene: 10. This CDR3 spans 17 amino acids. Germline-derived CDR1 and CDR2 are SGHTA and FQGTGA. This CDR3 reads CASSSQPGQGADGELFF. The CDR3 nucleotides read TGTGCCAGCAGCTCCCAGCCGGGACAGGGGGCCGACGGGGAGCTGTTTTTT.

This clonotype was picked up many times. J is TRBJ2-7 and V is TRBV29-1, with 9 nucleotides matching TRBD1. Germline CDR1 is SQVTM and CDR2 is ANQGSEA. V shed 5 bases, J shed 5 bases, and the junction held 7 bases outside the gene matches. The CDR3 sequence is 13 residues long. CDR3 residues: CSVRTGARDEQYF. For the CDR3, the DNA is TGCAGCGTTCGGACAGGGGCCAGGGACGAGCAGTACTTC.

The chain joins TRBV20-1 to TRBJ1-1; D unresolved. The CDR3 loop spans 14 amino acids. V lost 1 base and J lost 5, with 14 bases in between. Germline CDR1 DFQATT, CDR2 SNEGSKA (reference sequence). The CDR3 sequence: CSARAMLLATEAFF. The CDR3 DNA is TGCAGTGCTAGAGCTATGCTCTTGGCAACTGAAGCTTTCTTT.

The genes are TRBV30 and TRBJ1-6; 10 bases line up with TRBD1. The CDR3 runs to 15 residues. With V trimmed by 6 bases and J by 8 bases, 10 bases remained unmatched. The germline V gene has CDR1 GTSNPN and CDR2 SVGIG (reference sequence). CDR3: CACLRTGGYYSPLHF. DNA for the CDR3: TGTGCCTGTTTACGGACAGGGGGTTATTATTCACCCCTCCACTTT.

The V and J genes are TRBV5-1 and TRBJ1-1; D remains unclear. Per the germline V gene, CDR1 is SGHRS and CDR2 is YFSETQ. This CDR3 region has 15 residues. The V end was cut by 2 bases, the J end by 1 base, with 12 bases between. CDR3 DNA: TGCGCCAGCAGCTTACGGTTCAAGGGGAACACTGAAGCTTTCTTT. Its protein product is CASSLRFKGNTEAFF.

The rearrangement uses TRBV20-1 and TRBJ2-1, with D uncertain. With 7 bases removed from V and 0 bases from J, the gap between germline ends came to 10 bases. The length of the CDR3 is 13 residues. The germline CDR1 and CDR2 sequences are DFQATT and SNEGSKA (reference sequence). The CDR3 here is CSGQRNSYNEQFF. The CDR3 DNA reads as TGCAGTGGCCAGCGAAACTCCTACAATGAGCAGTTCTTC.

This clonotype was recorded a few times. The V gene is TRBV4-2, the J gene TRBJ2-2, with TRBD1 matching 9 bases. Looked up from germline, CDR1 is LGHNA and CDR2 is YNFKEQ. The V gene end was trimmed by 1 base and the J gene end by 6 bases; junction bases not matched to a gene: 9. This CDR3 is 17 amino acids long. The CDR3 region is CASSQVLGQGRAGELFF. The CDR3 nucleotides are TGTGCCAGCAGCCAAGTTCTGGGACAGGGAAGGGCCGGGGAGCTGTTTTTT.

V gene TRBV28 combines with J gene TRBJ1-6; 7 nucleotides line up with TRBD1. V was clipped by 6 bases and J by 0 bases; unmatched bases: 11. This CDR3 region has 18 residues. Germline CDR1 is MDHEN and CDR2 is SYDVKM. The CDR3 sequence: CASSFDRGPSSYNSPLHF. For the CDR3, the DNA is TGTGCCAGCAGCTTCGATAGGGGGCCCAGCTCCTATAATTCACCCCTCCACTTT.

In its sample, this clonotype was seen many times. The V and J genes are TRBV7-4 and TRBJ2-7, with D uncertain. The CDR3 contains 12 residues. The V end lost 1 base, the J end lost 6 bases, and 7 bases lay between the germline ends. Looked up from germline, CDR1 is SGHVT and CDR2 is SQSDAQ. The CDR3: CASSLDEAEQYF. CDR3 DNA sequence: TGTGCCAGCAGCTTAGATGAGGCCGAGCAGTACTTC.

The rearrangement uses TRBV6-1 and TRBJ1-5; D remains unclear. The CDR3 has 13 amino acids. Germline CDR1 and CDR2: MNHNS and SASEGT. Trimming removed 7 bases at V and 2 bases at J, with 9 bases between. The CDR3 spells CASMLGGNQPQHF. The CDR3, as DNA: TGTGCCAGCATGCTCGGGGGCAATCAGCCCCAGCATTTT.

The CDR3 reads CASSQPQGARANVLTF. The DNA for the CDR3 is TGTGCCAGCAGCCAACCACAGGGGGCGCGGGCCAACGTCCTGACTTTC. The genes are TRBV3-1 and TRBJ2-6, with 9 bases aligning to TRBD1. V shed 2 bases and J 5 bases; nucleotides not matched to a gene: 4. The CDR3 consists of 16 residues. Germline V gives CDR1 LGHDT, CDR2 YNNKEL (reference sequence). The full variable domain, rest sourced from reference TRBV3-1 and TRBJ2-6, is DTAVSQTPKYLVTQMGNDKSIKCEQNLGHDTMYWYKQDSKKFLKIMFSYNNKELIINETVPNRFSPKSPDKAHLNLHINSLELGDSAVYFCASSQPQGARANVLTFGAGSRLTVL.